The clone carrying this T cell receptor beta chain was counted between two and nine times. Its antigen is undetermined. These data are taken from a study of CD8 T cells in ankylosing spondylitis. Study-wide results and caveats: Clones that were linked to disease were CD8+ and were relatively rare in peripheral blood. Disease-linked clones were reportedly significantly enriched in matched ankylosing spondylitis synovial fluid. Seemingly distinctive of ankylosing spondylitis blood was a TCR beta motif formed by eight highly homologous variants.

The authors made TCR beta libraries by quantitative 5'-RACE with molecular barcodes. TCRdb analysed the 5' RACE reads with MiXCR anew, one entry per CDR3 protein. In the table there are roughly 240,000 distinct CDR3 sequences, roughly a third of which are singletons. Germline CDR1 DFQATT, CDR2 SNEGSKA (reference sequence). The CDR3 covers 15 residues. V gave up 5 bases and J gave up 10 bases; unmatched junction bases: 16. The V call is TRBV20-1, the J call TRBJ2-1; 8 positions agree with TRBD1. The receptor comes from a male donor with ankylosing spondylitis or in good health (not recorded which). Specimen: blood, either unsorted or a sorted T cell fraction (not recorded which). For the CDR3, the DNA is TGCAGTGCTCCCACGCTGACAGGGGCGCCCCCCGAGCAGTTCTTC. Translation: CSAPTLTGAPPEQFF.